This T cell receptor beta chain was captured in a study of OX40 agonist ivuxolimab in advanced cancers. Overall study context: Every patient in dose escalation had hepatocellular carcinoma, melanoma, renal cell or head and neck cancer. A history of anti-PD-1, anti-PD-L1 or anti-CTLA-4 therapy was acceptable, and 40% had some.

Comments on this clone: Its target is unknown.

Broader study findings: Low normalized T-cell clonal expansion was also seen in some nonresponders. Clones of CD4+ and CD8+ blood T cells grew by week 6 at doses of 0.1 to 3.0 mg/kg.

Trimming took 4 bases from V and 5 from J, leaving 14 bases between them. CDR1 is SEHNR, CDR2 FQNEAQ, per germline (reference sequence). The CDR3 loop spans 14 amino acids. Sequencing was performed with immunoSEQ multiplex PCR; in TCRdb, only in-frame clones are kept and a portion is missing. The repertoire holds fewer than 100,000 clones, with 80% to 90% as singletons. The sequence came from an adult with an advanced solid tumor such as melanoma, head and neck, liver or kidney cancer. The sample was CD4+ or CD8+ T cells sorted from blood, taken in a trial of the OX40 agonist ivuxolimab. The rearrangement uses TRBV7-9 and TRBJ2-5; D gene ambiguous. The CDR3 loop is CASSSGNLGETQYF. The CDR3, as DNA: TGTGCCAGCAGCTCGGGCAATTTGGGGGAGACCCAGTACTTC.